This record concerns one T cell receptor beta chain sequence. Its antigen is still unknown. Donors were healthy HIV-negative adults without recently reported acute infections or vaccinations. This record belongs to a study of shared clonotypes between healthy human individuals. About the study: Each donor had three CD4 naive, three CD4 memory, two CD8 naive and one CD8 memory plate. Study outcomes and limitations: Naive subsets tended to show greater estimated richness than memory subsets.

CDR1 LNHDA and CDR2 SQIVND come from the germline V gene (reference sequence). V was cut by 3 bases and J by 3 bases, with 10 bases left in between. CDR3 length: 14 amino acids. Each cell subset's genomic DNA was divided evenly among several immunoSEQ plates. Assay used: immunoSEQ multiplex PCR; TCRdb lists only in-frame clones, some missing. Of approximately 530,000 clones detected, approximately 95% appear once; the ten largest clones hold 0.055% to 0.075%. Material: naive CD4+ T cells sorted from blood. The subset is: CD45RA+ positively selected. The chain links TRBV19 to TRBJ2-3, with no clear D. This TCR was recovered from a woman in her twenties or thirties in good health. DNA for the CDR3: TGTGCCAGTAGTATTGGGGTTCTAACAGATACGCAGTATTTT. Amino acid sequence: CASSIGVLTDTQYF.